What follows are 7 T cell receptor beta chains derived from one specimen sequenced in a study of blood T cell repertoires in COVID-19. Profiling relied on immunoSEQ multiplex PCR, and the TCRdb table lists in-frame clones only, not all of them. The profile shows about 100,000 clones, roughly nine tenths of them singletons. The sample was peripheral blood. All receptors come from a man between 60 and 75 years old with acute or convalescent COVID-19.

This clone has just one count. V and J are TRBV6-5 and TRBJ1-6; TRBD1 matches at 11 bases. The CDR3 length is 15 residues. Germline values: CDR1 MNHEY, CDR2 SVGAGI. V lost 6 bases to trimming and J lost 8 bases; unmatched junction nucleotides: 6. CDR3 sequence reads: CASRTGQGAYSPLHF. The CDR3 DNA follows: TGTGCCAGCAGAACAGGACAGGGGGCATATTCACCCCTCCACTTT.

In DNA form, the CDR3 reads TGCAGCGTTGAACAGGGGAACCCAGGAACTGAAGCTTTCTTT. As protein: CSVEQGNPGTEAFF. The V and J genes are TRBV29-1 and TRBJ1-1, with D tentatively TRBD1 (6 bases). CDR3 length: 14 amino acids. Between the trimmed V and J ends, which lost 2 bases and 5 bases, there was a span of 15 bases. Germline V CDR1 and CDR2: SQVTM, ANQGSEA.

This chain links TRBV28 with TRBJ1-5, with D maybe TRBD1 (6 bases). CDR3 length: 14 residues. The V end was cut by 3 bases, the J end by 3 bases, with 9 bases between. Germline CDR1 MDHEN, CDR2 SYDVKM. The CDR3 protein is CASSFRGFNQPQHF. Written as DNA, the CDR3 is TGTGCCAGCAGTTTCAGGGGTTTCAATCAGCCCCAGCATTTT. The full variable domain, its missing parts supplied by reference TRBV28 and TRBJ1-5, is DVKVTQSSRYLVKRTGEKVFLECVQDMDHENMFWYRQDPGLGLRLIYFSYDVKMKEKGDIPEGYSVSREKKERFSLILESASTNQTSMYLCASSFRGFNQPQHFGDGTRLSIL.

V gene TRBV5-1 combines with J gene TRBJ2-7, with a possible D match to TRBD2 (6 bases). The V end lost 3 bases, the J end lost 0 bases, and 13 bases lay between the germline ends. The CDR3 sequence is 15 residues long. CDR1 SGHRS and CDR2 YFSETQ come from the germline V gene. The CDR3 here is CASSSLASSSYEQYF. The CDR3 DNA follows: TGCGCCAGCAGCTCCCTAGCGTCAAGCTCCTACGAGCAGTACTTC.

The chain carries TRBV6-2 or TRBV6-3 and TRBJ1-6; the D gene is possibly TRBD1 (6 bases). Germline CDR1 reads MNHEY; CDR2 reads SVGEGT. Trimming left V 4 bases short and J 10 bases short, with 11 bases between. The CDR3 runs 13 residues. CDR3 loop: CASSWTQGSPLHF. CDR3 nucleotides: TGTGCCAGCAGTTGGACACAGGGATCACCCCTCCACTTT.

The V and J genes are TRBV24-1 and TRBJ1-2, with D unresolved. The CDR3 runs to 14 residues. The germline gives CDR1 KGHDR, CDR2 SFDVKD. V lost 4 bases, J lost 8 bases, and 16 bases lay in between. The CDR3 sequence: CATSDLAITRGYTF. In nucleotides, the CDR3 is TGTGCCACCAGTGACTTGGCTATTACTCGGGGCTACACCTTC.

The CDR3 sequence: CASSPRRASGTTTDTQYF. The DNA of the CDR3 is TGTGCCAGCAGCCCGCGGAGGGCTAGCGGGACCACCACAGATACGCAGTATTTT. The chain combines TRBV28 with TRBJ2-3, with 9 bases identical to TRBD2. The V gene's germline CDR1 is MDHEN and CDR2 SYDVKM. There are 18 residues in the CDR3. The trim removed 6 bases at V and 2 bases at J, leaving 15 bases unmatched.